This T cell receptor (beta chain) came from a study of cytomegalovirus exposure and HLA in healthy donors. Per the germline V gene, CDR1 is MNHNS and CDR2 is SASEGT. This CDR3 region has 15 residues. Trimming shortened V by 4 bases and J by 2 bases, and 14 bases separated the two germline ends. A single count supports this clone. Its matching antigen is unknown. General study results and limits: Rare TCR sequences predominated, though certain public TCRs were found in many donors. Previous analysis showed most TCR beta V segments were productive about 87% or about 30% of the time.

The PCR ran on 60 Vbeta and 13 Jbeta primers. Generated by immunoSEQ multiplex PCR, the TCRdb table keeps only in-frame clones and is missing some. The table records around 130,000 clones, over 60% of them present only once. Sequenced input: PBMCs. This TCR came from a man aged 18 to 30 in good health and CMV-seropositive. The chain joins TRBV6-1 to TRBJ2-5, with D unclear. CDR3 bases: TGTGCCAGCAGTGTAGTCCCCGACGGGCAAGAGACCCAGTACTTC. Its translation: CASSVVPDGQETQYF.